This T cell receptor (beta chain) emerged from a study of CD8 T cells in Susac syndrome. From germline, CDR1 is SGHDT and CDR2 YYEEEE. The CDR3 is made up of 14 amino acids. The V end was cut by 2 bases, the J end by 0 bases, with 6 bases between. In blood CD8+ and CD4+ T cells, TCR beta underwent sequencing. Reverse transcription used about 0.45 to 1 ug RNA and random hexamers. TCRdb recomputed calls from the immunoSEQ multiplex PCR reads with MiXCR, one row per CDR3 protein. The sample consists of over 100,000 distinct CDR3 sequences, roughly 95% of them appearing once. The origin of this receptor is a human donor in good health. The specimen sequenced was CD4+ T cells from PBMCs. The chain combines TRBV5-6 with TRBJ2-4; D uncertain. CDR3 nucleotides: TGTGCCAGCAGCTTAAGTGCAGCCAAAAACATTCAGTACTTC. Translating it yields CASSLSAAKNIQYF. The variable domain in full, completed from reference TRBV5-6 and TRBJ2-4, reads DAGVTQSPTHLIKTRGQQVTLRCSPKSGHDTVSWYQQALGQGPQFIFQYYEEEERQRGNFPDRFSGHQFPNYSSELNVNALLLGDSALYLCASSLSAAKNIQYFGAGTRLSVL.